The 3 T cell receptor beta chains below all came from one sample that was sequenced in a study of OX40 agonist ivuxolimab in advanced cancers. Clones were sequenced by immunoSEQ multiplex PCR, and TCRdb holds only the in-frame ones, with some missing. The sample shows 65,000 to 100,000 clones, roughly 91% of them seen only once. Specimen: CD4+ or CD8+ T cells sorted from blood, collected in a trial of the OX40 agonist ivuxolimab. The receptors stem from an adult with an advanced solid tumor such as melanoma, head and neck, liver or kidney cancer.

The V and J genes are TRBV19 and TRBJ2-6; D is unresolved. Trimming removed 5 bases from V and 0 bases from J, with 8 bases in between. The CDR3 contains 15 residues. The germline V gene has CDR1 LNHDA and CDR2 SQIVND (reference sequence). CDR3 nucleotides: TGTGCCAGTAGTCCTGGCCCCTCTGGGGCCAACGTCCTGACTTTC. Translation gives CASSPGPSGANVLTF.

The CDR3 nucleotides read TGTGCCACCAGCAGAGATAGAGGACAGGTCCGGTGGCCCCAGCATTTT. Its translation: CATSRDRGQVRWPQHF. This chain uses TRBV15 with TRBJ1-5; 7 nucleotides match TRBD1. With 0 bases clipped from V and 9 bases from J, the junction kept 11 bases outside the gene matches. Germline-derived CDR1 and CDR2 are LNHNV and YYDKDF (reference sequence). This CDR3 is built from 16 residues.

The chain couples TRBV21-1 to TRBJ2-1; the D call of TRBD1 is as the table states it, not checked on the DNA. TRBV21-1 is a recognized pseudogene. The CDR3 extends over 16 amino acids. The CDR3 sequence: CASSSGGRGRYNEQFF. The DNA of the CDR3 is TGTGCCAGCAGCAGTGGTGGTAGGGGGCGATACAATGAGCAGTTCTTC.